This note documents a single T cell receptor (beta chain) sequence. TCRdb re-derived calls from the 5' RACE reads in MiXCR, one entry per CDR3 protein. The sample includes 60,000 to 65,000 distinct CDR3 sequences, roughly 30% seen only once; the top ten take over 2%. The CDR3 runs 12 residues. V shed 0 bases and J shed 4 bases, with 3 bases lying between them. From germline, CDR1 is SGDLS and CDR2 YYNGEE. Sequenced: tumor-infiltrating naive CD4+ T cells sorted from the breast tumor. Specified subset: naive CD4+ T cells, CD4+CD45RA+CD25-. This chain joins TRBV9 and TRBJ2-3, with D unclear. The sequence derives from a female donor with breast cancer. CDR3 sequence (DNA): TGTGCCAGCAGCGTAGGGTCAGATACGCAGTATTTT. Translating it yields CASSVGSDTQYF. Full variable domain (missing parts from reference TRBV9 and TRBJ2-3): DSGVTQTPKHLITATGQRVTLRCSPRSGDLSVYWYQQSLDQGLQFLIQYYNGEERAKGNILERFSAQQFPDLHSELNLSSLELGDSALYFCASSVGSDTQYFGPGTRLTVL.